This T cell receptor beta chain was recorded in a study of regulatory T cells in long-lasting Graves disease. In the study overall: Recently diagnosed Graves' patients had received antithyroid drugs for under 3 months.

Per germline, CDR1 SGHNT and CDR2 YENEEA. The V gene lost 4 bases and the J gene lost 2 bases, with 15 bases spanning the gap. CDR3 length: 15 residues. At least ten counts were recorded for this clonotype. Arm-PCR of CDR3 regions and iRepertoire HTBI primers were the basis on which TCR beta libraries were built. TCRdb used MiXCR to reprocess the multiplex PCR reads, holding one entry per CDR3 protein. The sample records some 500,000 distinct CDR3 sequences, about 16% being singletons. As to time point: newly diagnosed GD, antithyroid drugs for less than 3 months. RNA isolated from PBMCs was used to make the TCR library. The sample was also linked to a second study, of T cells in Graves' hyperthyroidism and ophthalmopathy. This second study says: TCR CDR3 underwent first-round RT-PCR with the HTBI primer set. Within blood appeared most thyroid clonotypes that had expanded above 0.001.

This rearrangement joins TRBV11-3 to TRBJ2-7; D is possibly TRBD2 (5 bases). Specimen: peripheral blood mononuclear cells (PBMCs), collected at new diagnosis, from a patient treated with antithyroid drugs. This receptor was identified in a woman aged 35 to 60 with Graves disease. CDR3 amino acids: CASSSRTQDAYEQYF. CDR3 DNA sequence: TGTGCCAGCAGCTCGAGGACTCAGGATGCCTACGAGCAGTACTTC.